Below are 17 T cell receptor beta chains sequenced from a single sample in a study of T cells after yellow fever vaccination. TCRdb redid the calling of the 5' RACE reads with MiXCR, one entry per CDR3 protein. The table lists approximately 260,000 distinct CDR3 sequences, 10% to 15% of them singletons. The sample in question was CD4+ T cells sorted from PBMCs, obtained 45 days after the yellow fever booster vaccination. These receptors originate from a man in his thirties or forties who received the YFV17D yellow fever vaccine.

The chain is built from TRBV15 and TRBJ2-5, with 7 positions matching TRBD2. CDR1 and CDR2 from the germline V gene are LNHNV and YYDKDF (reference sequence). This CDR3 region has 15 residues. V was pared by 0 bases and J by 3 bases, with 4 bases of the junction left unmatched. The CDR3 coding sequence is TGTGCCACCAGCAGAGATTCTAGCGGAAAAGAGACCCAGTACTTC. Translating gives CATSRDSSGKETQYF. Supplemented by reference TRBV15 and TRBJ2-5, the full variable domain reads DAMVIQNPRYQVTQFGKPVTLSCSQTLNHNVMYWYQQKSSQAPKLLFHYYDKDFNNEADTPDNFQSRRPNTSFCFLDIRSPGLGDTAMYLCATSRDSSGKETQYFGPGTRLLVL.

This clonotype has a handful of counts. This chain joins TRBV11-2 and TRBJ2-1; 12 bases align to TRBD2. Germline assignment: CDR1 SGHAT and CDR2 FQNNGV. The CDR3 is 16 residues long. V trimming: 6 bases; J trimming: 1 base; junction bases outside the gene matches: 4. As DNA, the CDR3 is TGTGCCAGCAGACCCGGACTAGCGGGGTCCTACAATGAGCAGTTCTTC. Translation: CASRPGLAGSYNEQFF. Complete variable domain (other parts from reference TRBV11-2 and TRBJ2-1): EAGVAQSPRYKIIEKRQSVAFWCNPISGHATLYWYQQILGQGPKLLIQFQNNGVVDDSQLPKDRFSAERLKGVDSTLKIQPAKLEDSAVYLCASRPGLAGSYNEQFFGPGTRLTVL.

This clonotype was seen more than once but under ten times. The chain carries TRBV6-5 and TRBJ2-7; perhaps TRBD2 as D (6 bases). Looked up from germline, CDR1 is MNHEY and CDR2 is SVGAGI. V lost 2 bases, J lost 1 base, and 15 bases lay in between. There are 16 residues in the CDR3. CDR3 DNA: TGTGCCAGCAGTTACGTCCTAGGGAGGAGTTCCTACGAGCAGTACTTC. Amino acid sequence: CASSYVLGRSSYEQYF.

The chain uses TRBV6-1 and TRBJ2-4; D is unresolved. In germline, CDR1 is MNHNS, CDR2 SASEGT. V lost 8 bases and J 2 bases, leaving 13 bases between the germline ends. The length of the CDR3 is 14 residues. As DNA, the CDR3 is TGTGCCAGCGCCCCCGAGGTACCCAAAAACATTCAGTACTTC. Its translation: CASAPEVPKNIQYF.

V and J are TRBV4-3 and TRBJ2-2, with 9 bases fitting TRBD2. The junction had 6 bases not matched to a gene; V was cut back by 1 base and J by 3 bases. CDR1 and CDR2 (germline): LGHNA, YSLEER. The CDR3 runs 17 residues. CDR3 region: CASSQVRAGGDTGELFF. As DNA, the CDR3 is TGCGCCAGCAGCCAAGTTAGGGCGGGGGGGGACACCGGGGAGCTGTTTTTT.

The chain joins TRBV12-5 to TRBJ2-7; TRBD1 matches at 8 bases. V lost 1 base and J lost 5; bases outside the gene matches: 4. The CDR3 is 14 residues long. Germline assignment: CDR1 LGHNT and CDR2 FRNRAP. The chain's CDR3 is CASGLGTGFNEQYF. The CDR3 DNA reads TGTGCTAGTGGTTTGGGGACAGGGTTCAACGAGCAGTACTTC.

This clonotype showed up just a few times. The chain carries TRBV30 and TRBJ2-3, with D possibly being TRBD1 (6 bases). Deletions cut 0 bases from V and 0 bases from J, with 13 bases between. This CDR3 is 16 amino acids long. CDR1 is GTSNPN and CDR2 is SVGIG in the germline V gene (reference sequence). The CDR3 protein is CAWSVWGRPSTDTQYF. Here the CDR3 DNA reads TGTGCCTGGAGTGTTTGGGGGCGACCTAGCACAGATACGCAGTATTTT.

This clonotype was detected many times. The chain employs TRBV12-3 or TRBV12-4 and TRBJ2-3; D is uncertain. This CDR3 region has 12 residues. The V gene lost 9 bases and the J gene lost 2 bases, with 9 bases spanning the gap. The CDR3 reads CASSTSTDTQYF. The CDR3, as DNA: TGTGCCAGTAGTACGTCCACAGATACGCAGTATTTT.

The table lists this clonotype with a few counts. The chain combines TRBV24-1 with TRBJ2-3, with 10 nucleotides matching TRBD2. The CDR3 is made up of 14 amino acids. The V gene end was trimmed by 8 bases and the J gene end by 0 bases; junction bases not matched to a gene: 1. The germline gives CDR1 KGHDR, CDR2 SFDVKD. DNA for the CDR3: TGTGCCACCAAGACTAGCGGGAGCACAGATACGCAGTATTTT. It specifies CATKTSGSTDTQYF.

This clonotype was detected a few times. The V gene is TRBV12-3 or TRBV12-4, the J gene TRBJ2-2, with 7 nucleotides matching TRBD2. The CDR3 has 13 residues. V trimming: 6 bases; J trimming: 5 bases; junction bases outside the gene matches: 3. CDR3 residues: CASSQAGTGELFF. CDR3 bases: TGTGCCAGCAGCCAAGCGGGGACCGGGGAGCTGTTTTTT.

In this sample, this clonotype turned up a few times. The chain is built from TRBV5-1 and TRBJ1-4, with D unclear. Deletions cut 0 bases from V and 7 bases from J, with 7 bases between. Germline CDR1 is SGHRS and CDR2 is YFSETQ. The CDR3 spans 13 residues. The CDR3 sequence: CASSLGRGEKLFF. The CDR3, as DNA: TGCGCCAGCAGCTTGGGACGGGGTGAAAAACTGTTTTTT.

The chain couples TRBV11-1 to TRBJ2-6, with D tentatively TRBD1 (6 bases). CDR1 and CDR2 from the germline V gene are SGHAT and FQDESV (reference sequence). This CDR3 contains 19 residues. V shed 3 bases and J shed 2 bases, with 20 bases lying between them. The chain's CDR3 is CASSFAGTPVLTGANVLTF. The CDR3 DNA follows: TGTGCCAGCAGCTTCGCCGGGACACCAGTTTTAACTGGGGCCAACGTCCTGACTTTC. The full variable domain, its missing parts supplied by reference TRBV11-1 and TRBJ2-6, is EAEVAQSPRYKITEKSQAVAFWCDPISGHATLYWYRQILGQGPELLVQFQDESVVDDSQLPKDRFSAERLKGVDSTLKIQPAELGDSAMYLCASSFAGTPVLTGANVLTFGAGSRLTVL.

The chain links TRBV10-1 to TRBJ2-2; unclear D gene. V lost 7 bases and J lost 3, with 12 bases in between. Germline CDR1 is WNHNN and CDR2 is SYGVQD (reference sequence). The CDR3 is made up of 14 amino acids. CDR3 nucleotide sequence: TGCGCCAGCAAGGCAGGAGTGGACACCGGGGAGCTGTTTTTT. It yields the protein CASKAGVDTGELFF.

The gene calls are TRBV24-1 and TRBJ2-1; possible D gene TRBD1, 6 bases. The CDR3 is 16 amino acids. CDR1 is KGHDR, CDR2 SFDVKD, per germline. The V and J ends lost 0 bases and 8 bases respectively, with 16 bases between them. This CDR3 reads CATSDLPGRGGDEQFF. Written as DNA, the CDR3 is TGTGCCACCAGTGATTTGCCGGGCAGGGGTGGCGATGAGCAGTTCTTC.

The rearrangement links TRBV12-3 or TRBV12-4 to TRBJ2-3, with D uncertain. The V end was cut by 5 bases, the J end by 4 bases, with 4 bases between. CDR3 size: 11 residues. DNA for the CDR3: TGTGCCAGCAGTATCTCAGATACGCAGTATTTT. It yields the protein CASSISDTQYF.

The chain carries TRBV29-1 and TRBJ2-7, with D possibly being TRBD2 (5 bases). CDR1 and CDR2 (germline): SQVTM, ANQGSEA. Trimming stripped 4 bases from V and 7 bases from J, with 14 bases between. The CDR3 runs to 12 residues. Here the CDR3 DNA reads TGCAGCGTTGCGGACGTACTAGGAGAGCAGTACTTC. This gives the protein CSVADVLGEQYF.

V and J are TRBV20-1 and TRBJ1-6; weak D call: TRBD1 (6 bases). CDR3 length equals 13 residues. From germline, CDR1 is DFQATT and CDR2 SNEGSKA (reference sequence). V was trimmed by 3 bases and J by 10 bases, leaving 13 bases between them. The CDR3 protein is CSASGGAGSPLHF. The CDR3 region has the DNA TGCAGTGCTAGTGGGGGGGCCGGATCACCCCTCCACTTT.